This T cell receptor (beta chain) came from a study of blood T cell repertoires in COVID-19. Study context: Samples taken during acute and convalescent COVID-19 were collected in the United States, Italy and Spain. PBMCs, B-cell-depleted T cells, or T cells were the source of the cDNA or gDNA that made up the material.

The study drew participants aged about 18 to 90 years from 20 to 30 US areas. The data were produced by immunoSEQ multiplex PCR, yet TCRdb's version contains in-frame clones alone and is incomplete. This table has about 250,000 clones, 75% to 95% appearing once. V lost 4 bases and J lost 3, with 19 bases in between. The CDR3 covers 16 residues. The germline V gene has CDR1 LGHDT and CDR2 YNNKEL (reference sequence). The sequenced sample was PBMCs or T cells enriched from blood (not recorded which). The J gene is TRBJ2-7, the V gene TRBV3-1 (or the pseudogene TRBV3-2), with a possible D match to TRBD2 (7 bases). The sequence came from a woman aged 18-29 years who had recovered from COVID-19. The CDR3 region is CASSPSGGGLIYEQYF. The CDR3 region has the DNA TGTGCCAGCAGCCCTTCGGGGGGCGGGCTGATCTACGAGCAGTACTTC.